This T cell receptor beta chain was observed in a study of graft-versus-host responses after intestinal transplantation. Clones were sequenced by immunoSEQ multiplex PCR, and TCRdb holds only the in-frame ones, with some missing. The sample lists about 2,500 clones, over 85% occurring once. This TCR derives from a human patient who received an intestinal transplant, so some T cells may come from the graft donor. The sequences come from PBMCs, collected about 20 days after intestinal transplant.

CDR3 loop: CASSSTSGGHNEQFF. CDR3 sequence (DNA): TGTGCCAGCAGCTCGACTAGCGGGGGGCACAATGAGCAGTTCTTC. This chain uses TRBV4-2 with TRBJ2-1, with 13 bases fitting TRBD2. Trimming took 5 bases from V and 5 from J; bases not matched to a gene: 3. This CDR3 region has 15 residues. Germline values: CDR1 LGHNA, CDR2 YNFKEQ.